The 32 T cell receptor beta chains below all came from one sample that was sequenced in a study of T cells in Graves' hyperthyroidism and ophthalmopathy. Regions amplified from RNA transcripts were the TCR beta CDR3 regions. A set of HTBI primers served as the primers for a first-round RT-PCR of the TCR CDR3. Via MiXCR, TCRdb re-called the multiplex PCR reads, giving one row per CDR3 protein. This table has approximately 400,000 distinct CDR3 sequences, roughly 15% appearing once. Sequencing was performed on blood. These receptor sequences come from a woman aged 25 to 45 with Graves' ophthalmopathy.

This clonotype was recorded at least ten times. This chain connects TRBV6-1 to TRBJ1-5; D gene ambiguous. V was shortened by 4 bases and J by 0 bases, with 4 bases between the two germline ends. This CDR3 is built from 13 residues. Germline assignment: CDR1 MNHNS and CDR2 SASEGT. The CDR3, as DNA: TGTGCCAGCAGTGGAAATAGCAATCAGCCCCAGCATTTT. This translates into CASSGNSNQPQHF.

This clonotype was observed a few times. The V and J genes are TRBV20-1 and TRBJ2-5; tentative D call: TRBD2 (6 bases). Between the trimmed V and J ends, which lost 3 bases and 6 bases, there was a span of 14 bases. CDR1 and CDR2 (germline): DFQATT, SNEGSKA (reference sequence). The CDR3 consists of 13 residues. CDR3 in DNA: TGCAGTGCTAGCGACGGACTAACTCAGACCCAGTACTTC. Translating it yields CSASDGLTQTQYF.

This clonotype has ten or more counts. The chain uses TRBV7-8 and TRBJ2-1, with 7 bases that match TRBD1. Looked up from germline, CDR1 is SGHVS and CDR2 is FQNEAQ. Unmatched junction bases numbered 8, after V lost 6 bases and J lost 0 bases. This CDR3 comprises 16 residues. CDR3 loop: CASSQPSGGSYNEQFF. The CDR3, as DNA: TGTGCCAGCAGTCAACCATCAGGGGGCTCCTACAATGAGCAGTTCTTC.

This clonotype showed up many times. The chain employs TRBV3-1 and TRBJ2-7; D is perhaps TRBD2 (7 bases). Germline V CDR1 and CDR2: LGHDT, YNNKEL (reference sequence). The CDR3 has 13 amino acids. The V end was cut by 3 bases, the J end by 5 bases, with 11 bases between. The CDR3 DNA follows: TGTGCCAGCAGCCAGGGGGGGCCGGACGAGCAGTACTTC. Its protein product is CASSQGGPDEQYF.

This clonotype was detected ten times or more. The chain carries TRBV14 and TRBJ2-3; weak D call: TRBD2 (6 bases). The CDR3 length is 18 residues. Germline V gene lookup returns CDR1 SGHDN and CDR2 FVKESK. V shed 3 bases and J shed 4 bases, with 23 bases lying between them. The CDR3 DNA reads as TGTGCCAGCAGCCACCGCCCTGGGGGAGGAGATTGGGCAGATACGCAGTATTTT. Translation: CASSHRPGGGDWADTQYF.

There are many counts of this clonotype. The DNA of the CDR3 is TGTGCCAGCAGTTATGTAAACAGGGGGAACACTGAAGCTTTCTTT. It encodes CASSYVNRGNTEAFF. The chain employs TRBV6-2 or TRBV6-3 and TRBJ1-1, with 7 bases that match TRBD1. The CDR3 spans 15 residues. Trimming cost V 3 bases and J 1 base; bases outside gene matches: 5. Per the germline V gene, CDR1 is MNHEY and CDR2 is SVGEGT.

The chain links TRBV27 to TRBJ2-2; TRBD2 matches 9 bases. With 0 bases clipped from V and 6 bases from J, the junction kept 5 bases outside the gene matches. This CDR3 has 16 residues. Germline V CDR1 and CDR2: MNHEY, SMNVEV (reference sequence). This chain's CDR3 is CASSLSGGGAPGELFF. The CDR3 nucleotides are TGTGCCAGCAGTTTATCTGGCGGGGGGGCCCCCGGGGAGCTGTTTTTT.

This clonotype was seen repeatedly, ten times or more. This sequence joins TRBV28 and TRBJ2-5; no definite D call. The CDR3 spans 13 residues. Trimming stripped 2 bases from V and 9 bases from J, with 13 bases between. Germline V gene lookup returns CDR1 MDHEN and CDR2 SYDVKM. The CDR3 DNA follows: TGTGCCAGCAGTTTACCCCCTCCCCGGGCCCAGTACTTC. Translated, it gives CASSLPPPRAQYF.

This clonotype was found many times. V and J are TRBV2 and TRBJ2-3; 13 bases line up with TRBD2. Germline V lookup: CDR1 SNHLY, CDR2 FYNNEI. This CDR3 is 18 amino acids long. V was clipped by 2 bases and J by 2 bases; unmatched bases: 7. The CDR3 loop is CASSESWGLAGPTDTQYF. The CDR3 DNA reads TGTGCCAGCAGTGAATCGTGGGGACTAGCGGGGCCCACAGATACGCAGTATTTT.

The sample holds many counts of this clonotype. This rearrangement joins TRBV7-2 to TRBJ2-5; D unclear. This CDR3 spans 14 amino acids. Germline V gene sequence: CDR1 SGHTA, CDR2 FQGNSA. The ends were cut back, 0 bases at V and 7 bases at J, with 12 bases in the middle. The CDR3 DNA is TGTGCCAGCAGCTTAGCCGGGCTCCCGCTGACCCAGTACTTC. It specifies CASSLAGLPLTQYF.

The chain joins TRBV5-6 to TRBJ2-5; D ambiguous. V shed 0 bases and J shed 14 bases, with 14 bases lying between them. This CDR3 spans 12 amino acids. From germline, CDR1 is SGHDT and CDR2 YYEEEE. The CDR3 here is CASSLGAGRIYF. The CDR3 bases are TGTGCCAGCAGCTTGGGGGCCGGAAGGATCTACTTC.

Many counts were recorded for this clonotype. V gene TRBV20-1 combines with J gene TRBJ2-7; D is possibly TRBD1 or TRBD2 (5 bases each). The germline V gene has CDR1 DFQATT and CDR2 SNEGSKA (reference sequence). CDR3 length: 14 residues. V was trimmed by 3 bases and J by 9 bases, leaving 21 bases between them. CDR3 region: CSARARSTVLAQYF. As DNA, the CDR3 is TGCAGTGCTAGGGCACGTTCGACAGTTCTAGCGCAGTACTTC.

The chain uses TRBV4-2 and TRBJ2-7; D is possibly TRBD2 (5 bases). Germline V gene lookup returns CDR1 LGHNA and CDR2 YNFKEQ. The CDR3 totals 16 residues. V was shortened by 0 bases and J by 3 bases, with 15 bases between the two germline ends. CDR3 nucleotide sequence: TGTGCCAGCAGCCAAGATCAAAAAGGACGGGGCTACGAGCAGTACTTC. Its protein is CASSQDQKGRGYEQYF.

The V gene is TRBV7-9, the J gene TRBJ1-2, with a possible D match to TRBD1 (5 bases). This CDR3 comprises 14 residues. The germline CDR1 and CDR2 sequences are SEHNR and FQNEAQ (reference sequence). Between the trimmed V and J ends, which lost 6 bases and 4 bases, there was a span of 15 bases. CDR3 DNA: TGTGCCAGCAGTTTGAGCGGGGCCATCTATGGCTACACCTTC. Its protein is CASSLSGAIYGYTF. The variable domain in full, completed from reference TRBV7-9 and TRBJ1-2, reads DTGVSQNPRHKITKRGQNVTFRCDPISEHNRLYWYRQTLGQGPEFLTYFQNEAQLEKSRLLSDRFSAERPKGSFSTLEIQRTEQGDSAMYLCASSLSGAIYGYTFGSGTRLTVV.

The chain carries TRBV6-1 and TRBJ2-6; no definite D call. CDR1 and CDR2 (germline): MNHNS, SASEGT. V was clipped by 2 bases and J by 1 base, with 6 bases between them. CDR3 size: 15 residues. The CDR3 spells CASSEMGSGANVLTF. The CDR3 DNA reads TGTGCCAGCAGTGAAATGGGATCTGGGGCCAACGTCCTGACTTTC.

In this sample, this clonotype turned up many times. The V and J genes are TRBV24-1 and TRBJ1-6, with D unresolved. This CDR3 spans 16 amino acids. Trimming cost V 9 bases and J 8 bases, with 22 bases left between them. Germline values: CDR1 KGHDR, CDR2 SFDVKD. CDR3 region: CATLIPLGALYSPLHF. The CDR3 bases are TGTGCCACCCTGATCCCCCTGGGCGCGTTGTATTCACCCCTCCACTTT.

This clonotype was recorded many times. The rearrangement uses TRBV20-1 and TRBJ1-2, with D uncertain. Trimming took 4 bases from V and 6 from J, leaving 6 bases between them. The CDR3 covers 10 residues. Germline CDR1 is DFQATT and CDR2 is SNEGSKA (reference sequence). CDR3 in DNA: TGCAGTGCTATGGCCGATGGCTACACCTTC. Translated: CSAMADGYTF.

Many counts were recorded for this clonotype. CDR3 nucleotides: TGTGCCTGGAGTCAGGGGGCAGGGAATTCACCCCTCCACTTT. It specifies CAWSQGAGNSPLHF. The chain recombines TRBV30 with TRBJ1-6; 8 bases align to TRBD1. The CDR3 has 14 amino acids. The V gene end was trimmed by 2 bases and the J gene end by 7 bases; junction bases not matched to a gene: 4. CDR1 GTSNPN and CDR2 SVGIG come from the germline V gene (reference sequence).

This clonotype has a count of ten or more. This chain connects TRBV6-1 to TRBJ1-1; TRBD1 matches at 7 bases. J lost 0 bases, V lost 5 bases, and 15 bases had no gene match. Per germline, CDR1 MNHNS and CDR2 SASEGT. The length of the CDR3 is 18 residues. The CDR3 is CASSYGGFSGGMNTEAFF. The CDR3 bases are TGTGCCAGCAGTTACGGGGGCTTCTCAGGGGGTATGAACACTGAAGCTTTCTTT.

This clonotype has a count of ten or more. This rearrangement joins TRBV20-1 to TRBJ2-5; possibly TRBD1 for D (5 bases). Trimming stripped 4 bases from V and 8 bases from J, with 20 bases between. CDR1 and CDR2 (germline): DFQATT, SNEGSKA (reference sequence). The CDR3 covers 14 residues. The CDR3 spells CSATDTFGSGTQYF. The DNA for the CDR3 is TGCAGTGCTACGGACACGTTCGGTTCCGGAACCCAGTACTTC.

V gene TRBV6-1 combines with J gene TRBJ2-1; no clear D. The CDR3 is made up of 17 amino acids. Germline V lookup: CDR1 MNHNS, CDR2 SASEGT. Deletions cut 5 bases from V and 8 bases from J, with 25 bases between. CDR3 loop: CASSPRPLEFGLDEQFF. The CDR3 coding sequence is TGTGCCAGCAGTCCCCGCCCGCTAGAATTTGGTTTAGATGAGCAGTTCTTC.

This clonotype was counted at least ten times. The gene calls are TRBV30 and TRBJ2-5; possible D gene TRBD1, 5 bases. Looked up from germline, CDR1 is GTSNPN and CDR2 is SVGIG (reference sequence). The CDR3 runs 15 residues. V lost 2 bases and J 3 bases, leaving 16 bases between the germline ends. As DNA, the CDR3 is TGTGCCTGGAGTACTAAGACAGTTGGCGAAGAGACCCAGTACTTC. Its protein is CAWSTKTVGEETQYF.

This clonotype was observed at least ten times. V and J are TRBV2 and TRBJ1-2, with D unclear. The CDR3 totals 11 residues. Germline V gives CDR1 SNHLY, CDR2 FYNNEI. V lost 4 bases to trimming and J lost 2 bases, with 2 bases between them. The CDR3 nucleotides read TGTGCCAGCAGTGTGAACTATGGCTACACCTTC. Residues: CASSVNYGYTF.

This clonotype came up many times. The chain carries TRBV20-1 and TRBJ1-6; 9 nucleotides align to TRBD1. V shed 6 bases, J shed 9 bases, and the junction held 9 bases outside the gene matches. Germline lookup yields CDR1 DFQATT and CDR2 SNEGSKA (reference sequence). CDR3 length: 14 residues. The CDR3 sequence: CSAHPGTGLSPLHF. The CDR3 coding sequence is TGCAGTGCCCACCCCGGGACAGGGCTTTCACCCCTCCACTTT.

This clonotype was observed many times. The chain couples TRBV7-6 to TRBJ2-7, with D maybe TRBD1 (6 bases). The CDR3 extends over 14 amino acids. The V gene's germline CDR1 is SGHVS and CDR2 FNYEAQ. V lost 4 bases and J lost 6, with 16 bases in between. CDR3 nucleotides: TGTGCCAGCAGCTCGTACAGGGACGACCGCGAGCAGTACTTC. Translated: CASSSYRDDREQYF.

This clonotype was recorded at least ten times. The rearrangement uses TRBV5-1 and TRBJ1-1, with TRBD1 identical over 7 bases. This CDR3 has 17 amino acids. Germline CDR1 and CDR2: SGHRS and YFSETQ. V was clipped by 3 bases and J by 0 bases; unmatched bases: 11. The CDR3 protein is CASSSDRTGHLNTEAFF. The CDR3 DNA sequence: TGCGCCAGCAGCTCAGACCGGACAGGCCACCTGAACACTGAAGCTTTCTTT. Drawing the rest from reference TRBV5-1 and TRBJ1-1, the complete variable domain is KAGVTQTPRYLIKTRGQQVTLSCSPISGHRSVSWYQQTPGQGLQFLFEYFSETQRNKGNFPGRFSGRQFSNSRSEMNVSTLELGDSALYLCASSSDRTGHLNTEAFFGQGTRLTVV.

This clonotype showed up many times. The J gene is TRBJ2-3, the V gene TRBV7-9, with D perhaps matching TRBD2 (6 bases). The CDR3 is made up of 16 amino acids. V was pared by 1 base and J by 2 bases, with 13 bases between. The germline gives CDR1 SEHNR, CDR2 FQNEAQ (reference sequence). The CDR3 bases are TGTGCCAGCAGCTTAGGGCCGGGACTTCCCACAGATACGCAGTATTTT. Its protein is CASSLGPGLPTDTQYF.

CDR3 nucleotide sequence: TGCGCCAGCAGCCAAGATCGTGGGGGGGCCACAGATACGCAGTATTTT. This translates into CASSQDRGGATDTQYF. This sequence joins TRBV4-1 and TRBJ2-3, with D possibly matching TRBD2 (7 bases). This CDR3 has 16 residues. V was cut by 0 bases and J by 2 bases, with 12 bases left in between. Germline V gene lookup returns CDR1 MGHRA and CDR2 YSYEKL.

This clonotype was counted at least ten times. The V and J genes are TRBV7-6 and TRBJ2-1, with 10 bases fitting TRBD2. Germline V CDR1 and CDR2: SGHVS, FNYEAQ. J lost 7 bases, V lost 2 bases, and 11 bases had no gene match. The CDR3 runs 17 residues. The chain's CDR3 is CASSLRGQRGGGNEQFF. CDR3 nucleotide sequence: TGTGCCAGCAGCTTAAGGGGTCAGCGGGGGGGAGGGAATGAGCAGTTCTTC.

Ten or more counts support this clonotype. The chain is built from TRBV30 and TRBJ1-3; D perhaps matches TRBD1 (5 bases). The CDR3 is made up of 16 amino acids. V lost 1 base to trimming and J lost 8 bases, with 21 bases between them. Germline CDR1 and CDR2: GTSNPN and SVGIG (reference sequence). CDR3 bases: TGTGCCTGGAGTGCCGGGACTTTTTCGCCTCTGCACACCATATATTTT. Its protein product is CAWSAGTFSPLHTIYF.

This clonotype was recorded at least ten times. This sequence joins TRBV11-2 and TRBJ2-2, with a weak D call TRBD2 (5 bases). Trimming stripped 3 bases from V and 1 base from J, with 9 bases between. Germline-derived CDR1 and CDR2 are SGHAT and FQNNGV. The CDR3 extends over 15 amino acids. Here the CDR3 reads CASSFTEVNTGELFF. CDR3 sequence (DNA): TGTGCCAGCAGCTTCACGGAGGTGAACACCGGGGAGCTGTTTTTT. The entire variable domain, with the rest obtained from reference TRBV11-2 and TRBJ2-2, is as follows: EAGVAQSPRYKIIEKRQSVAFWCNPISGHATLYWYQQILGQGPKLLIQFQNNGVVDDSQLPKDRFSAERLKGVDSTLKIQPAKLEDSAVYLCASSFTEVNTGELFFGEGSRLTVL.

The V gene is TRBV20-1, the J gene TRBJ1-2, with 7 bases matching TRBD1. The CDR3 is 13 residues long. From germline, CDR1 is DFQATT and CDR2 SNEGSKA (reference sequence). J lost 7 bases, V lost 6 bases, and 11 bases had no gene match. CDR3 in DNA: TGCAGTGCATGGACTACAGGGGAGTCTGGCTACACCTTC. Residues: CSAWTTGESGYTF.